These 10 T cell receptor beta chains were sequenced from one sample in a study of blood T cell repertoires in COVID-19. Clones were read by immunoSEQ multiplex PCR, and TCRdb kept only the in-frame ones, dropping some. Of 70,000 to 95,000 clones in the sample, 65% to 90% were seen once. Source material: peripheral blood. These receptors were collected from a woman aged 45-65 years with acute or convalescent COVID-19.

This chain uses TRBV7-2 with TRBJ2-7, with a tentative D call TRBD2 (5 bases). The V gene's germline CDR1 is SGHTA and CDR2 FQGNSA. V lost 1 base to trimming and J lost 3 bases, with 10 bases between them. This CDR3 has 14 residues. For the CDR3, the DNA is TGTGCCAGCAGCTTAGACGGGGATTTCTACGAGCAGTACTTC. It codes for CASSLDGDFYEQYF.

The gene calls are TRBV30 and TRBJ1-6, with 7 bases identical to TRBD1. V lost 0 bases, J lost 6 bases, and 2 bases stayed unmatched. CDR3 size: 14 residues. Looked up from germline, CDR1 is GTSNPN and CDR2 is SVGIG (reference sequence). CDR3 sequence (DNA): TGTGCCTGGAGTGTGACAGGGACTAATTCACCCCTCCACTTT. Translating it yields CAWSVTGTNSPLHF.

The V call is TRBV30, the J call TRBJ1-2, with D uncertain. CDR3 length equals 11 residues. Germline V lookup: CDR1 GTSNPN, CDR2 SVGIG (reference sequence). The V and J ends lost 1 base and 8 bases respectively, with 8 bases between them. The CDR3 bases are TGTGCCTGGAGTGCCTACCCGGGCTACACCTTC. Translated, it gives CAWSAYPGYTF.

This clone was counted a few times. CDR3 residues: CASSLALAGEREQYF. CDR3 DNA: TGCGCCAGCAGCTTGGCCCTGGCGGGAGAACGTGAGCAGTACTTC. The V gene is TRBV5-1, the J gene TRBJ2-7, with TRBD2 identical over 7 bases. With 0 bases clipped from V and 7 bases from J, the junction kept 10 bases outside the gene matches. Germline CDR1 SGHRS, CDR2 YFSETQ. This CDR3 comprises 15 residues. Full variable domain (remainder filled in from reference TRBV5-1 and TRBJ2-7): KAGVTQTPRYLIKTRGQQVTLSCSPISGHRSVSWYQQTPGQGLQFLFEYFSETQRNKGNFPGRFSGRQFSNSRSEMNVSTLELGDSALYLCASSLALAGEREQYFGPGTRLTVT.

The V and J genes are TRBV12-3 or TRBV12-4 and TRBJ2-5; 7 nucleotides match TRBD2. This CDR3 has 13 residues. Trimming took 4 bases from V and 2 from J; bases not matched to a gene: 1. The CDR3: CASSSGGQETQYF. In DNA, the CDR3 is TGTGCCAGCAGTTCCGGGGGGCAAGAGACCCAGTACTTC.

J is TRBJ2-3 and V is TRBV6-2 or TRBV6-3; TRBD2 matches 8 bases. V was pared by 2 bases and J by 3 bases, with 7 bases of the junction left unmatched. Germline values: CDR1 MNHEY, CDR2 SVGEGT. The CDR3 covers 16 residues. In DNA form, the CDR3 reads TGTGCCAGCAGTTACCTAGGACTAGCTGGGACAGATACGCAGTATTTT. It yields the protein CASSYLGLAGTDTQYF.

This clone was seen only once. This chain joins TRBV7-2 and TRBJ2-5; TRBD2 aligns across 11 bases. The CDR3 extends over 14 amino acids. Per germline, CDR1 SGHTA and CDR2 FQGNSA. Germline trimming cut 5 bases from V and 3 bases from J; bases unmatched to any gene: 2. This CDR3 is CASSPTSGKETQYF. As DNA, the CDR3 is TGTGCCAGCAGCCCGACTAGCGGGAAAGAGACCCAGTACTTC.

The chain joins TRBV10-3 to TRBJ2-3; TRBD2 agrees at 12 bases. Per germline, CDR1 ENHRY and CDR2 SYGVKD. The ends lost 5 bases at V and 1 base at J; junction bases unmatched: 13. The CDR3 spans 19 residues. CDR3 nucleotides: TGTGCCATCAGTAATTCAGCTAGCGGGGGGGCCATGGGCACAGATACGCAGTATTTT. Translated, it gives CAISNSASGGAMGTDTQYF.

The J gene is TRBJ2-2, the V gene TRBV28; possible D gene TRBD1, 5 bases. The CDR3 spans 16 residues. Germline CDR1 reads MDHEN; CDR2 reads SYDVKM. The V and J ends lost 7 bases and 1 base respectively, with 16 bases between them. CDR3 sequence: CASTLGVRVNTGELFF. CDR3 nucleotide sequence: TGTGCCAGCACCCTAGGGGTACGGGTGAACACCGGGGAGCTGTTTTTT.

The chain has TRBV7-3 and TRBJ2-1; TRBD2 aligns across 9 bases. Unmatched junction bases numbered 8, after V lost 5 bases and J lost 6 bases. The CDR3 spans 15 residues. Germline V gene lookup returns CDR1 SGHTA and CDR2 FQGTGA. CDR3: CASSRAGGNSNEQFF. For the CDR3, the DNA is TGTGCCAGCAGCAGAGCGGGGGGTAATTCCAATGAGCAGTTCTTC.